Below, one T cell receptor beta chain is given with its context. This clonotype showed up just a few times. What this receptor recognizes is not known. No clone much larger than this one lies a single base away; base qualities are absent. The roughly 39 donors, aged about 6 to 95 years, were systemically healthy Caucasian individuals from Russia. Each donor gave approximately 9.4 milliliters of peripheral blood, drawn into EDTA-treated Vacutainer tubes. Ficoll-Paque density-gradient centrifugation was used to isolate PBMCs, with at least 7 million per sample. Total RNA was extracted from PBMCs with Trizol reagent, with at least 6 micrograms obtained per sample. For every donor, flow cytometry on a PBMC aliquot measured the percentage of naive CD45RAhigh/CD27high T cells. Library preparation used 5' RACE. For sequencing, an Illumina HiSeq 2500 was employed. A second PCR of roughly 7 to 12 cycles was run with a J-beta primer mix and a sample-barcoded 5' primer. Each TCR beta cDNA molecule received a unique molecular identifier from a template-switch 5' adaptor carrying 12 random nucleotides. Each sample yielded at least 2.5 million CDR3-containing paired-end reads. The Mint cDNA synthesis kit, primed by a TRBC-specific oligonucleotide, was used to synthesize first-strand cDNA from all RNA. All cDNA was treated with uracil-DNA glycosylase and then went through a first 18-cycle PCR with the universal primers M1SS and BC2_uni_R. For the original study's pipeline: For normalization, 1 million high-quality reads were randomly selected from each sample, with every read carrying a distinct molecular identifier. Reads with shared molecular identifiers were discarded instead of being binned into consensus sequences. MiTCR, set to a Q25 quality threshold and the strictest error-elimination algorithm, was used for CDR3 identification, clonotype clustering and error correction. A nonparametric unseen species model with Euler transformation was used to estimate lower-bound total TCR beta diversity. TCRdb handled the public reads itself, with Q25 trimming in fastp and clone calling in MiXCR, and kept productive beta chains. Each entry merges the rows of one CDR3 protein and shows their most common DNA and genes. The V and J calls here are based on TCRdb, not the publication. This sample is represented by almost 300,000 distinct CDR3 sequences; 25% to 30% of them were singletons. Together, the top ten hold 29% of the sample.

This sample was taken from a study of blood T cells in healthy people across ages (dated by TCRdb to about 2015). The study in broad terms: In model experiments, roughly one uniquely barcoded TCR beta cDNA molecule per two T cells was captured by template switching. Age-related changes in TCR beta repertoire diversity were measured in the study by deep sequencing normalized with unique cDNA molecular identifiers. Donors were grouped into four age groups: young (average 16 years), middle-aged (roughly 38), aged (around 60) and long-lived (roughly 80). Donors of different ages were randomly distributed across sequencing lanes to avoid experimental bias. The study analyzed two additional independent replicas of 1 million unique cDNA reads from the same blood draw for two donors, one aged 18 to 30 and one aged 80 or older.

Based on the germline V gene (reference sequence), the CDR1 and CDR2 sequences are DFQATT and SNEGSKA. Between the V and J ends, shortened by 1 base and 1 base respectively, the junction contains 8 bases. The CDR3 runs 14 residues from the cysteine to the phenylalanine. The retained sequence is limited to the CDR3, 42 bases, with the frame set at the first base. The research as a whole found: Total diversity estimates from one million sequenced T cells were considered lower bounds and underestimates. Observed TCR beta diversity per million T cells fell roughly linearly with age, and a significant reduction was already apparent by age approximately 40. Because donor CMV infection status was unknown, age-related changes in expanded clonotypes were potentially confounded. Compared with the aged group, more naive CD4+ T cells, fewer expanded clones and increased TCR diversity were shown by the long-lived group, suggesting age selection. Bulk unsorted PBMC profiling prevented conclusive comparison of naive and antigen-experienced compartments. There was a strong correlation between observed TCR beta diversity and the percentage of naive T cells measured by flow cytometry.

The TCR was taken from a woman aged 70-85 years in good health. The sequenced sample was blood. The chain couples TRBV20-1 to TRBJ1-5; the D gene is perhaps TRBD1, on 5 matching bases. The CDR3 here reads CSARGGESNQPQHF. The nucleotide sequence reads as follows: TGCAGTGCTAGAGGGGGGGAAAGCAATCAGCCCCAGCATTTT.